Below, 21 T cell receptor beta chains from the same sample are listed, as sequenced in a study of T cells after yellow fever vaccination. TCRdb re-called the 5' RACE reads through MiXCR, storing one row per CDR3 protein. The table shows more than 350,000 distinct CDR3 sequences, with around 10% occurring only once. The source was PBMCs, collected on the day of the first yellow fever vaccination. The receptors were sampled from a man between 18 and 35 years old who received the YFV17D yellow fever vaccine.

The V and J genes are TRBV10-1 and TRBJ2-3, with a possible D match to TRBD1 (6 bases). V lost 6 bases to trimming and J lost 1 base, with 14 bases between them. Germline values: CDR1 WNHNN, CDR2 SYGVQD (reference sequence). CDR3 length equals 15 residues. CDR3 sequence (DNA): TGCGCCAGCAGGCCTTCGGGGACACGCACAGATACGCAGTATTTT. Its protein is CASRPSGTRTDTQYF.

This clonotype was recorded a few times. This chain links TRBV7-8 with TRBJ1-5; no firm D call. Germline V gene lookup returns CDR1 SGHVS and CDR2 FQNEAQ. This CDR3 contains 16 residues. V was trimmed by 2 bases and J by 5 bases, leaving 16 bases between them. Here the CDR3 DNA reads TGTGCCAGCAGCTTAAGAGCGCAGGTCAAGGATCAGCCCCAGCATTTT. Protein: CASSLRAQVKDQPQHF.

This clonotype has ten or more counts. V is TRBV6-2 or TRBV6-3 and J is TRBJ2-7; 7 bases fit TRBD1. This CDR3 is built from 16 residues. Losses at the gene ends were 2 bases for V and 6 bases for J; bases not matched to a gene: 13. Per the germline V gene, CDR1 is MNHEY and CDR2 is SVGEGT. CDR3 coding DNA: TGTGCCAGCAGTTACGCTCGGGACAGTCACCGGGTCGAGCAGTACGTC. Translating gives CASSYARDSHRVEQYV.

The chain employs TRBV15 and TRBJ1-1; 8 nucleotides agree with TRBD1. V trimming: 3 bases; J trimming: 1 base; junction bases outside the gene matches: 7. The CDR3 has 16 residues. Per germline, CDR1 LNHNV and CDR2 YYDKDF (reference sequence). CDR3 sequence: CATSSYSGTGNTEAFF. The CDR3 nucleotides are TGTGCCACCAGCAGTTACTCCGGGACAGGGAACACTGAAGCTTTCTTT.

The genes are TRBV7-9 and TRBJ2-5, with TRBD2 matching over 8 bases. Trimming at V came to 1 base and at J to 4 bases, leaving 8 bases not matched to a gene. Looked up from germline, CDR1 is SEHNR and CDR2 is FQNEAQ (reference sequence). The CDR3 consists of 16 residues. The CDR3 sequence: CASSLGPGLEGETQYF. CDR3 bases: TGTGCCAGCAGCTTAGGTCCGGGACTAGAGGGAGAGACCCAGTACTTC.

J is TRBJ1-1 and V is TRBV5-1; tentatively, D is TRBD1 (5 bases). V lost 8 bases to trimming and J lost 0 bases, with 17 bases between them. The CDR3 runs 15 residues. Germline assignment: CDR1 SGHRS and CDR2 YFSETQ. The CDR3 protein is CASQPTGTVNTEAFF. DNA for the CDR3: TGCGCCAGTCAACCTACCGGGACGGTGAACACTGAAGCTTTCTTT.

The table lists this clonotype with many counts. This chain connects TRBV27 to TRBJ1-2; weak D call: TRBD1 (5 bases). This CDR3 has 14 amino acids. V shed 5 bases and J shed 8 bases, with 18 bases lying between them. Germline CDR1 is MNHEY and CDR2 is SMNVEV (reference sequence). This chain's CDR3 is CASSVGGPWDGYTF. CDR3 in DNA: TGTGCCAGCAGTGTTGGAGGACCCTGGGACGGCTACACCTTC.

This clonotype has only a few counts. This chain links TRBV2 with TRBJ2-5; 8 bases fit TRBD2. The CDR3 runs to 13 residues. The V gene end was trimmed by 3 bases and the J gene end by 4 bases; junction bases not matched to a gene: 1. Germline CDR1 is SNHLY and CDR2 is FYNNEI. Here the CDR3 reads CASSEGLVETQYF. The CDR3 DNA follows: TGTGCCAGCAGTGAGGGACTAGTAGAGACCCAGTACTTC.

This clonotype turned up a few times. This sequence joins TRBV5-1 and TRBJ2-7; 9 bases align to TRBD1. This CDR3 is built from 14 residues. Germline lookup yields CDR1 SGHRS and CDR2 YFSETQ. V lost 4 bases and J lost 5; bases outside the gene matches: 7. This CDR3 is CASSEGQGIHEQYV. CDR3 nucleotide sequence: TGCGCCAGCAGCGAAGGACAGGGGATACACGAGCAGTACGTC.

V is TRBV19 and J is TRBJ1-2, with D hard to call. Looked up from germline, CDR1 is LNHDA and CDR2 is SQIVND (reference sequence). This CDR3 is 13 amino acids long. Trimming removed 2 bases from V and 9 bases from J, with 13 bases in between. The CDR3 bases are TGTGCCAGTAGTATACTCGGAGTGGGGAGCTACACCTTC. Translated, it gives CASSILGVGSYTF.

In this sample, this clonotype turned up a few times. V usage is TRBV9 and J usage is TRBJ1-4; a possible D gene is TRBD1 (5 bases). Germline loops: CDR1 SGDLS, CDR2 YYNGEE. Trimming shortened V by 3 bases and J by 5 bases, and 14 bases separated the two germline ends. The CDR3 totals 15 residues. CDR3 coding DNA: TGTGCCAGCAGCGCCTTTCCGGGGCCGAATGAAAAACTGTTTTTT. Amino acid sequence: CASSAFPGPNEKLFF.

There are a few counts of this clonotype. A junction end diverges from the germline sequence, so it may reflect a read error. This chain uses TRBV7-7 with TRBJ1-6; 8 nucleotides match TRBD1. CDR1 and CDR2 (germline): SSHAT, FNYEAQ (reference sequence). This CDR3 spans 15 amino acids. The CDR3: CASRHQGQVNSPLHF. In nucleotides, the CDR3 is TGTGCTAGCAGACATCAGGGACAGGTTAATTCACCCCTCCACTTT.

The chain has TRBV7-9 and TRBJ1-1; D unresolved. In germline, CDR1 is SEHNR, CDR2 FQNEAQ (reference sequence). The ends were cut back, 2 bases at V and 0 bases at J, with 10 bases in the middle. The CDR3 extends over 15 amino acids. CDR3 in amino acids: CASSLRGGLNTEAFF. The DNA for the CDR3 is TGTGCCAGCAGCTTACGGGGTGGGCTGAACACTGAAGCTTTCTTT.

The chain joins TRBV29-1 to TRBJ2-7; 8 bases map to TRBD1. This CDR3 region has 13 residues. CDR1 and CDR2 (germline): SQVTM, ANQGSEA. With 7 bases clipped from V and 5 bases from J, the junction kept 10 bases outside the gene matches. The CDR3 reads CSAPGQGLDEQYF. For the CDR3, the DNA is TGCAGCGCTCCAGGACAGGGCCTAGACGAGCAGTACTTC.

This chain links TRBV20-1 with TRBJ2-3; D ambiguous. Trimming left V 6 bases short and J 2 bases short, with 9 bases between. The CDR3 contains 12 residues. CDR1 and CDR2 (germline): DFQATT, SNEGSKA (reference sequence). The CDR3: CSATRLTDTQYF. The CDR3 DNA reads TGCAGTGCCACCAGACTCACAGATACGCAGTATTTT.

V is TRBV9 and J is TRBJ1-2; D unclear. V lost 0 bases to trimming and J lost 2 bases, with 8 bases between them. The CDR3 has 14 residues. Germline CDR1 SGDLS, CDR2 YYNGEE. CDR3 region: CASSVVTDNYGYTF. The CDR3 region has the DNA TGTGCCAGCAGCGTAGTCACCGACAACTATGGCTACACCTTC.

This clonotype was recorded a few times. The genes are TRBV7-9 and TRBJ1-2, with a tentative D call TRBD1 (6 bases). Germline lookup yields CDR1 SEHNR and CDR2 FQNEAQ (reference sequence). Trimming removed 5 bases at V and 5 bases at J, with 15 bases between. The CDR3 sequence is 14 residues long. The CDR3 sequence: CASSPRTAPYGYTF. In DNA form, the CDR3 reads TGTGCCAGCAGCCCACGGACAGCACCGTATGGCTACACCTTC. Supplemented by reference TRBV7-9 and TRBJ1-2, the full variable domain reads DTGVSQNPRHKITKRGQNVTFRCDPISEHNRLYWYRQTLGQGPEFLTYFQNEAQLEKSRLLSDRFSAERPKGSFSTLEIQRTEQGDSAMYLCASSPRTAPYGYTFGSGTRLTVV.

This clonotype was picked up a small number of times. The CDR3 sequence is CAIRGGWVDTQYF. In DNA form, the CDR3 reads TGTGCCATCCGGGGGGGGTGGGTAGATACGCAGTATTTT. The V gene is TRBV7-2, the J gene TRBJ2-3; TRBD2 matches at 8 bases. This CDR3 is built from 13 residues. J lost 5 bases, V lost 10 bases, and 8 bases had no gene match. Per the germline V gene, CDR1 is SGHTA and CDR2 is FQGNSA.

CDR3 sequence (DNA): TGTGCCAGCAGACCCAGCAACGAGAACACCGGGGAGCTGTTTTTT. Translated: CASRPSNENTGELFF. The chain couples TRBV7-3 to TRBJ2-2; D gene unclear. CDR3 length equals 15 residues. In germline, CDR1 is SGHTA, CDR2 FQGTGA. V gave up 6 bases and J gave up 1 base, with 12 bases separating them. The entire variable domain, with the rest obtained from reference TRBV7-3 and TRBJ2-2, is as follows: GAGVSQTPSNKVTEKGKYVELRCDPISGHTALYWYRQSLGQGPEFLIYFQGTGAADDSGLPNDRFFAVRPEGSVSTLKIQRTERGDSAVYLCASRPSNENTGELFFGEGSRLTVL.

V gene TRBV7-2 combines with J gene TRBJ2-2; possible D gene TRBD1, 6 bases. Germline CDR1 is SGHTA and CDR2 is FQGNSA. CDR3 size: 14 residues. With 6 bases removed from V and 5 bases from J, the gap between germline ends came to 13 bases. The CDR3 coding sequence is TGTGCCAGCAGGCCGGACAGATGGACCGGGGAGCTGTTTTTT. It specifies CASRPDRWTGELFF.

This clonotype showed up just a few times. V is TRBV5-6 and J is TRBJ2-7; TRBD2 aligns across 7 bases. Germline CDR1 and CDR2: SGHDT and YYEEEE. After removal of 0 bases from V and 2 bases from J, the junction contained 5 bases not matched to a gene. The CDR3 totals 15 residues. CDR3 in DNA: TGTGCCAGCAGCTTGGGACTAGCTGTAGCCTACGAGCAGTACTTC. Residues: CASSLGLAVAYEQYF.